The 6 T cell receptor beta chains in this list originate from one sample, sequenced in a study of blood T cell repertoires in COVID-19. Some clones are missing from TCRdb's copy, which holds only in-frame ones; the method was immunoSEQ multiplex PCR. The table shows 200,000 to 250,000 clones, with roughly 87% occurring only once. The sequenced sample consisted of PBMCs or T cells enriched from blood (not recorded which). The receptors were sampled from a woman aged 25 to 45 with acute COVID-19.

The chain combines TRBV13 with TRBJ2-7; TRBD1 might be the D (6 bases). Per the germline V gene, CDR1 is PRHDT and CDR2 is FYEKMQ (reference sequence). The V end lost 5 bases, the J end lost 2 bases, and 16 bases lay between the germline ends. The CDR3 has 15 residues. CDR3 coding DNA: TGTGCCAGCAGCCGGCGGACAGCCAGTCCCTACGAGCAGTACTTC. Its protein product is CASSRRTASPYEQYF. The variable domain in full, completed from reference TRBV13 and TRBJ2-7, reads AAGVIQSPRHLIKEKRETATLKCYPIPRHDTVYWYQQGPGQDPQFLISFYEKMQSDKGSIPDRFSAQQFSDYHSELNMSSLELGDSALYFCASSRRTASPYEQYFGPGTRLTVT.

V and J are TRBV2 and TRBJ1-1, with a possible D match to TRBD1 (6 bases). The CDR3 extends over 14 amino acids. Germline CDR1 is SNHLY and CDR2 is FYNNEI. V dropped 3 bases and J dropped 2 bases, with 10 bases sitting between them. CDR3 DNA: TGTGCCAGCAGTGATCTACAGGGCAACACTGAAGCTTTCTTT. This gives the protein CASSDLQGNTEAFF. The full variable domain, rest sourced from reference TRBV2 and TRBJ1-1, is EPEVTQTPSHQVTQMGQEVILRCVPISNHLYFYWYRQILGQKVEFLVSFYNNEISEKSEIFDDQFSVERPDGSNFTLKIRSTKLEDSAMYFCASSDLQGNTEAFFGQGTRLTVV.

V is TRBV7-8 and J is TRBJ2-7; 10 nucleotides line up with TRBD1. This CDR3 spans 14 amino acids. The V gene's germline CDR1 is SGHVS and CDR2 FQNEAQ. Losses at the gene ends were 7 bases for V and 3 bases for J; bases not matched to a gene: 6. Here the CDR3 reads CASNDRGRYYEQYF. For the CDR3, the DNA is TGTGCCAGCAACGACAGGGGGCGGTACTACGAGCAGTACTTC.

The V gene is TRBV28, the J gene TRBJ1-1; D possibly corresponds to TRBD1 (5 bases). Germline V lookup: CDR1 MDHEN, CDR2 SYDVKM. V lost 3 bases to trimming and J lost 7 bases, with 12 bases between them. The CDR3 is 13 amino acids. The chain's CDR3 is CASSLGGFGEAFF. CDR3 bases: TGTGCCAGCAGTTTGGGGGGGTTTGGTGAAGCTTTCTTT.

This clone was detected only once. The chain couples TRBV27 to TRBJ1-4; possibly TRBD1 for D (6 bases). The V end lost 4 bases, the J end lost 8 bases, and 20 bases lay between the germline ends. This CDR3 region has 16 residues. Germline CDR1 reads MNHEY; CDR2 reads SMNVEV (reference sequence). CDR3 loop: CASSSRATGLGEKLFF. CDR3 nucleotide sequence: TGTGCCAGCAGTTCTAGAGCAACAGGGTTGGGGGAAAAACTGTTTTTT.

This rearrangement joins TRBV20-1 to TRBJ1-1; D gene uncertain. Trimming pared 6 bases from V and 2 bases from J, leaving 7 bases between. The CDR3 runs to 11 residues. Germline lookup yields CDR1 DFQATT and CDR2 SNEGSKA (reference sequence). Here the CDR3 DNA reads TGCAGTGCCTACCACAACACTGAAGCTTTCTTT. As protein: CSAYHNTEAFF.